The 21 T cell receptor beta chains in this list originate from one sample, sequenced in a study of blood T cells in healthy people across ages. Next came a second PCR, run for about 7 to 12 cycles, which used a sample-barcoded 5' primer along with a J-beta primer mix. TCRdb called the 5' RACE reads again in MiXCR, with one record for every CDR3 protein. The sample shows some 640,000 distinct CDR3 sequences, 25% to 30% of them seen only once. Sample: blood. The source of these receptors is a woman at least 80 years old in good health.

The chain combines TRBV7-2 with TRBJ1-4; D is possibly TRBD1 (6 bases). Germline CDR1 reads SGHTA; CDR2 reads FQGNSA. V was clipped by 5 bases and J by 8 bases, with 15 bases between them. This CDR3 is 14 amino acids long. The CDR3 sequence: CASSPQGTREKLFF. DNA of the CDR3: TGTGCCAGCAGCCCCCAGGGGACGAGGGAAAAACTGTTTTTT.

This clonotype was observed at least ten times. V gene TRBV20-1 combines with J gene TRBJ2-5; either TRBD1 or TRBD2 may supply D (5 bases each). Germline-derived CDR1 and CDR2 are DFQATT and SNEGSKA (reference sequence). Trimming stripped 6 bases from V and 4 bases from J, with 18 bases between. This CDR3 has 14 amino acids. CDR3 residues: CSANPGRSGETQYF. The CDR3 DNA is TGCAGTGCGAACCCGGGACGGTCTGGAGAGACCCAGTACTTC.

Worth noting for this clonotype: This may be a read error: a much more frequent sequence differs by one nucleotide. The rearrangement links TRBV10-3 to TRBJ1-1; TRBD1 might be the D (5 bases). V gave up 8 bases and J gave up 4 bases, with 17 bases separating them. Germline V gene data show CDR1 as ENHRY and CDR2 as SYGVKD. The CDR3 has 14 residues. This chain's CDR3 is CAIAPRTSGTEAFF. The DNA of the CDR3 is TGTGCCATCGCACCCCGGACATCGGGCACTGAAGCTTTCTTT.

Comment on this clonotype: A much larger clone lies one base from this, so it may be a read error. The chain joins TRBV6-2 or TRBV6-3 to TRBJ2-5, with 8 bases fitting TRBD1. Near its end, the DNA agrees better with TRBJ2-4, so the J call may be wrong. Per germline, CDR1 MNHEY and CDR2 SVGEGT. The CDR3 totals 15 residues. CDR3 bases: TGTGCCAGCAGTCATGACAGGGGAGCCGAAAACATTCAGTACTTC. This encodes CASSHDRGAENIQYF.

This clonotype was seen repeatedly, ten times or more. The chain is built from TRBV6-5 and TRBJ2-3, with D unclear. V lost 4 bases and J 10 bases, leaving 12 bases between the germline ends. The CDR3 has 12 amino acids. Germline V gene data show CDR1 as MNHEY and CDR2 as SVGAGI. In DNA, the CDR3 is TGTGCCAGCAGTTCAGGCAGTGTGGCGCAGTATTTT. Amino acids: CASSSGSVAQYF.

This clonotype was counted only a few times. This may be a read error: a much more frequent sequence differs by one nucleotide. This chain connects TRBV5-6 to TRBJ2-7; 8 nucleotides match TRBD1. V trimming: 4 bases; J trimming: 9 bases; junction bases outside the gene matches: 15. The CDR3 loop spans 15 amino acids. Germline CDR1 is SGHDT and CDR2 is YYEEEE. In DNA form, the CDR3 reads TGTGCCAGCAGCCCGGGACAGGACCAAGCGCGGGGGCAGTACTTC. It encodes CASSPGQDQARGQYF.

The chain employs TRBV20-1 and TRBJ2-5; D possibly uses TRBD1 or TRBD2 (6 bases each). Germline loops: CDR1 DFQATT, CDR2 SNEGSKA (reference sequence). The CDR3 spans 19 residues. Between the trimmed V and J ends, which lost 5 bases and 3 bases, there was a span of 31 bases. The CDR3 region is CSALLTLGGAVWGEETQYF. In DNA form, the CDR3 reads TGCAGTGCTCTCCTTACCCTGGGGGGCGCCGTCTGGGGAGAAGAGACCCAGTACTTC.

Concerning this clonotype: At one end the junction does not follow the germline gene, possibly because of a read error. This chain uses TRBV12-3 or TRBV12-4 with TRBJ2-3; D is possibly TRBD1 (5 bases). This CDR3 has 14 residues. CDR3 in amino acids: CAGSFIRGRDTQYF. The CDR3, as DNA: TGTGCCGGCAGTTTTATAAGGGGTAGAGATACGCAGTATTTT.

This clonotype was seen only a few times. Given a much more abundant clone one base away, this may be a read error. CDR3 loop: CASSSTGQSTDTQYF. The DNA of the CDR3 is TGTGCCAGCAGCTCCACAGGACAAAGCACAGATACGCAGTATTTT. The chain uses TRBV7-2 and TRBJ2-3, with D perhaps TRBD1 (5 bases). CDR1 and CDR2 (germline): SGHTA, FQGNSA. V lost 4 bases, J lost 0 bases, and 11 bases lay in between. This CDR3 has 15 amino acids. The variable domain in full, with the rest retrieved from reference TRBV7-2 and TRBJ2-3, is GAGVSQSPSNKVTEKGKDVELRCDPISGHTALYWYRQSLGQGLEFLIYFQGNSAPDKSGLPSDRFSAERTGGSVSTLTIQRTQQEDSAVYLCASSSTGQSTDTQYFGPGTRLTVL.

This clonotype was observed a few times. The chain uses TRBV6-1 and TRBJ1-6, with D possibly being TRBD1 (6 bases). Trimming left V 0 bases short and J 10 bases short, with 19 bases between. Germline V gene sequence: CDR1 MNHNS, CDR2 SASEGT. This CDR3 is built from 17 residues. DNA for the CDR3: TGTGCCAGCAGTGAAGCTACCTCAGGGGCTCGAGGATCACCCCTCCACTTT. It encodes CASSEATSGARGSPLHF.

There are many counts of this clonotype. The chain joins TRBV12-3 or TRBV12-4 to TRBJ2-6; TRBD1 matches at 7 bases. With V trimmed by 6 bases and J by 0 bases, 5 bases remained unmatched. CDR3 length: 16 residues. The CDR3 spells CASSSTGISGANVLTF. The CDR3 DNA reads TGTGCCAGCAGCTCGACAGGGATCTCTGGGGCCAACGTCCTGACTTTC.

In its sample, this clonotype was seen a few times. A much more abundant neighbour one base away suggests this may be a read error. V and J are TRBV6-5 and TRBJ1-4, with D hard to call. CDR1 is MNHEY and CDR2 is SVGAGI in the germline V gene. The CDR3 consists of 13 residues. For the CDR3, the DNA is TGTGCCAGCAGGTCCCACGGCCTTGAAAAACGGTTTTTT. This translates into CASRSHGLEKRFF.

This clonotype was seen many times. This may come from a read error, since a much larger clone is one base off. This chain joins TRBV29-1 and TRBJ2-1; 10 nucleotides agree with TRBD2. The assigned J gene may be wrong: the sequence end matches TRBJ2-7 better. The CDR3 spans 17 residues. In germline, CDR1 is SQVTM, CDR2 ANQGSEA. The CDR3 sequence is CSVEFLTGTSAYNEQYF. The CDR3 region has the DNA TGCAGCGTTGAATTCTTGACCGGGACTAGCGCGTACAATGAGCAGTACTTC.

This clonotype was found a few times. This rearrangement joins TRBV19 to TRBJ1-5, with D possibly TRBD1 on 6 matching bases. V dropped 7 bases and J dropped 8 bases, with 15 bases sitting between them. CDR1 and CDR2 from the germline V gene are LNHDA and SQIVND (reference sequence). The length of the CDR3 is 13 residues. Written as DNA, the CDR3 is TGTGCCAGTACTACGGGGGGCGTGGAGCCCCAGCATTTT. Translation: CASTTGGVEPQHF.

This clonotype was seen only a few times. The genes are TRBV29-1 and TRBJ1-1; weak D call: TRBD1 (5 bases). CDR1 is SQVTM and CDR2 is ANQGSEA in the germline V gene. The length of the CDR3 is 13 residues. V was pared by 7 bases and J by 1 base, with 13 bases between. CDR3 sequence (DNA): TGCAGCGGAAGACAGACCCAGAACACTGAAGCTTTCTTT. Residues: CSGRQTQNTEAFF.

The rearrangement uses TRBV6-5 and TRBJ2-3; tentatively, D is TRBD1 (5 bases). The germline CDR1 and CDR2 sequences are MNHEY and SVGAGI. The CDR3 spans 14 residues. V gave up 10 bases and J gave up 4 bases, with 18 bases separating them. CDR3 nucleotides: TGTGCCACCCGAGCAGGGAATCAGGCAGATACGCAGTATTTT. It specifies CATRAGNQADTQYF.

At least ten counts were recorded for this clonotype. A single base separates this from a much larger clone, so it may be a read error. J is TRBJ1-2 and V is TRBV7-2; 9 bases are a match to TRBD1. CDR3 length: 14 residues. Germline CDR1 SGHTA, CDR2 FQGNSA. With 5 bases clipped from V and 0 bases from J, the junction kept 1 base outside the gene matches. CDR3 bases: TGTGCCAGCAGCCGGGACAGGGCTAACTATGGCTACACCTTC. Translating it yields CASSRDRANYGYTF.

This clonotype has at least ten counts. This chain connects TRBV6-1 to TRBJ1-2; TRBD1 is a possible D gene (6 bases). V lost 0 bases to trimming and J lost 2 bases, with 7 bases between them. CDR1 is MNHNS, CDR2 SASEGT, per germline. The CDR3 is 14 residues long. In nucleotides, the CDR3 is TGTGCCAGCAGTGAAGCGGGGGGCAACTATGGCTACACCTTC. Translating it yields CASSEAGGNYGYTF.

Remarks on this clonotype: A much larger clone sits a single nucleotide away, making a read error possible. V gene TRBV5-1 combines with J gene TRBJ1-1; D remains ambiguous. With 1 base removed from V and 0 bases from J, the gap between germline ends came to 10 bases. Germline assignment: CDR1 SGHRS and CDR2 YFSETQ. CDR3 size: 15 residues. The CDR3 bases are TGCGCCAGCAGCTTGACCGGGCAGCTGAACACTGAAGCTTTCTTT. Amino acids: CASSLTGQLNTEAFF.

This clonotype was seen more than once but under ten times. V is TRBV20-1 and J is TRBJ2-7; unclear D gene. The assigned J gene may be wrong: the sequence end matches TRBJ2-5 better. This CDR3 contains 14 residues. The V gene's germline CDR1 is DFQATT and CDR2 SNEGSKA (reference sequence). CDR3 in amino acids: CSASGARRSETQYF. DNA for the CDR3: TGCAGTGCTAGTGGAGCTAGACGAAGTGAGACCCAGTACTTC.

The chain links TRBV7-2 to TRBJ1-5; D is unresolved. This CDR3 is built from 15 residues. Germline V lookup: CDR1 SGHTA, CDR2 FQGNSA. V lost 3 bases, J lost 0 bases, and 9 bases lay in between. This CDR3 reads CASSLAVNSNQPQHF. The CDR3 DNA follows: TGTGCCAGCAGCTTGGCGGTTAATAGCAATCAGCCCCAGCATTTT.